This T cell receptor (beta chain) originates from a study of blood T cells in healthy people across ages. The study's findings and limits: Diversity estimated from one million T cells was considered an underestimate. With donor CMV status unknown, expanded clonotype changes were possibly confounded. Roughly linearly, TCR beta diversity per million T cells fell as age increased.

To note about this clonotype: As yet, its antigen is unknown.

The CDR3 contains 14 residues. Trimming took 8 bases from V and 7 from J; bases not matched to a gene: 14. CDR1 and CDR2 from the germline V gene are SEHNR and FQNEAQ (reference sequence). Primed by a sample-barcoded 5' primer and a J-beta primer mix, a second PCR proceeded for roughly 6 to 12 cycles. TCRdb re-called the 5' RACE reads through MiXCR, storing one row per CDR3 protein. Of hundreds of thousands of distinct CDR3 sequences in the sample, roughly 56% were seen once. This clonotype was obtained from a man aged 35 to 55 in good health. The rearrangement uses TRBV7-9 and TRBJ2-7, with 7 bases aligning to TRBD1. Sequenced sample: blood. The CDR3 DNA follows: TGTGCCAGCGCCTCCCCAGGGGGTCTGGGAGAGCAGTACTTC. Translating it yields CASASPGGLGEQYF.